Shown below are 6 T cell receptor beta chains from a single sample sequenced in a study of T cell responses to AZD1222 COVID-19 vaccine. TCRdb keeps only in-frame clones here, not all; method: immunoSEQ multiplex PCR. Among over 110,000 clones listed, approximately 93% were seen once. The sample here was peripheral blood, taken after recovery from COVID-19. Every receptor here comes from an adult who had recovered from COVID-19.

This rearrangement joins TRBV29-1 to TRBJ1-5; D not resolved. This CDR3 region has 12 residues. Trimming cost V 6 bases and J 9 bases, with 15 bases left between them. Germline V gene sequence: CDR1 SQVTM, CDR2 ANQGSEA. In nucleotides, the CDR3 is TGCAGCGTCATGATAGAAGGGCGGCCCCAGCATTTT. Its protein is CSVMIEGRPQHF.

The rearrangement uses TRBV29-1 and TRBJ2-1; TRBD1 agrees at 10 bases. Trimming cost V 7 bases and J 6 bases; bases outside gene matches: 18. The CDR3 contains 17 residues. Per the germline V gene, CDR1 is SQVTM and CDR2 is ANQGSEA. CDR3 region: CSDRSRAGQGYFNEQFF. The CDR3 DNA sequence: TGCAGCGACCGCAGCAGGGCGGGACAGGGGTATTTCAATGAGCAGTTCTTC.

The count of this clone is one. The DNA for the CDR3 is TGTGCCAGCGCAAGGTCGACCGGGGAGCTGTTTTTT. Protein: CASARSTGELFF. The V call is TRBV27, the J call TRBJ2-2; D is unclear. V shed 8 bases and J shed 5 bases, with 9 bases lying between them. The CDR3 is made up of 12 amino acids. The germline V gene encodes CDR1 MNHEY and CDR2 SMNVEV (reference sequence).

The chain recombines TRBV19 with TRBJ2-1, with TRBD2 identical over 10 bases. The CDR3 runs to 18 residues. Trimming took 1 base from V and 7 from J; bases not matched to a gene: 13. Germline V CDR1 and CDR2: LNHDA, SQIVND (reference sequence). The CDR3 region has the DNA TGTGCCAGTAGTATAGTCACCGCCCCGGGACTAGCGTTTAATGAGCAGTTCTTC. This translates into CASSIVTAPGLAFNEQFF.

This chain uses TRBV28 with TRBJ1-2; TRBD1 is a possible D gene (5 bases). The length of the CDR3 is 13 residues. CDR1 is MDHEN and CDR2 is SYDVKM in the germline V gene. V lost 8 bases, J lost 2 bases, and 12 bases lay in between. The CDR3 nucleotides are TGTGCCAGCGGAGTCGGGGGGAACTATGGCTACACCTTC. This gives the protein CASGVGGNYGYTF.

DNA for the CDR3: TGTGCCAGCAGTTTGGAGGTTAGCACAGATACGCAGTATTTT. It codes for CASSLEVSTDTQYF. This chain links TRBV28 with TRBJ2-3, with TRBD2 as a possible D gene (5 bases). This CDR3 comprises 14 residues. The V and J ends lost 3 bases and 0 bases respectively, with 7 bases between them. Germline-derived CDR1 and CDR2 are MDHEN and SYDVKM.